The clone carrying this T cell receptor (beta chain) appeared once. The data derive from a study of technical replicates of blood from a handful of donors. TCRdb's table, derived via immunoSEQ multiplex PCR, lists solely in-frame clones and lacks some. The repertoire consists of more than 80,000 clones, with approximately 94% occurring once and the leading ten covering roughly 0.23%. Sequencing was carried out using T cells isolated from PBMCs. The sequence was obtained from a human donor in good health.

The CDR3 loop is CASISFHRGLNTEAFF. CDR3 DNA sequence: TGTGCCAGCATTTCTTTTCACAGGGGGCTGAACACTGAAGCTTTCTTT. The J gene is TRBJ1-1, the V gene TRBV6-6, with TRBD1 identical over 9 bases. CDR1 is MNHNY and CDR2 is SVGAGI in the germline V gene (reference sequence). This CDR3 comprises 16 residues. Trimming took 7 bases from V and 0 from J; bases not matched to a gene: 9.